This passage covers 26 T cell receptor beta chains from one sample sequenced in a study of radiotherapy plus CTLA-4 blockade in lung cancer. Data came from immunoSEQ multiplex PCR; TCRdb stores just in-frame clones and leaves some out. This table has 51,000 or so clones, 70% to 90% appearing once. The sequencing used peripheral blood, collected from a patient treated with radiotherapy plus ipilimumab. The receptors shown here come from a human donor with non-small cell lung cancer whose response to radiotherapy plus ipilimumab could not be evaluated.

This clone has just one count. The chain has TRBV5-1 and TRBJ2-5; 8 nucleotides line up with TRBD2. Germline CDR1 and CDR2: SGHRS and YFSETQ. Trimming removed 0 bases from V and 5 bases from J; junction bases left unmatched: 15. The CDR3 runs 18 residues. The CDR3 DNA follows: TGCGCCAGCAGCTTGGGAACTCAGGGGAGGGGACTAGAGGAGACCCAGTACTTC. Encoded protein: CASSLGTQGRGLEETQYF.

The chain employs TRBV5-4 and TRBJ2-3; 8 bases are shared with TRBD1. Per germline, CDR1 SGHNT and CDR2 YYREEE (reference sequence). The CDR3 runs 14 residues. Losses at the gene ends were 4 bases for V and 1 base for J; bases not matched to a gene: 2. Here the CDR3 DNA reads TGTGCCAGCAGCATGGGACAGGGCACAGATACGCAGTATTTT. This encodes CASSMGQGTDTQYF.

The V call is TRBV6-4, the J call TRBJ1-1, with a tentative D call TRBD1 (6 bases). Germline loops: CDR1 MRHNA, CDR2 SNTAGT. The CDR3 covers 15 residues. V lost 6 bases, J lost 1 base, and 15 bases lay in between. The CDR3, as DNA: TGTGCCAGCAGGGCACAGGGATCTTCGAACACTGAAGCTTTCTTT. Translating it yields CASRAQGSSNTEAFF.

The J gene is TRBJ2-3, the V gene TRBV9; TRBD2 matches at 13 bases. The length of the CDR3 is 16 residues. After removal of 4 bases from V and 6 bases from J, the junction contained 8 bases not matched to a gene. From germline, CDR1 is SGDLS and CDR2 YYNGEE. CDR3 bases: TGTGCCAGCAGCTCCGGGACTAGCGGGACGGGGGATACGCAGTATTTT. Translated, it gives CASSSGTSGTGDTQYF.

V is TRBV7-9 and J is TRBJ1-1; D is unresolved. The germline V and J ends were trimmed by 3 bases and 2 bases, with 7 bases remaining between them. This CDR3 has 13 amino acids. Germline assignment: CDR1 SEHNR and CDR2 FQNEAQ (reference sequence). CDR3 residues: CASSLWTNTEAFF. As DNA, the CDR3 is TGTGCCAGCAGCTTGTGGACTAACACTGAAGCTTTCTTT.

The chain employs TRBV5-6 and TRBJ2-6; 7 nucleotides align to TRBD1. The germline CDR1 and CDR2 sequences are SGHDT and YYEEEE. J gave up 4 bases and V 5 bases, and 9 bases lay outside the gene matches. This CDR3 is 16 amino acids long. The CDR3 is CASRYGTVSGANVLTF. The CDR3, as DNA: TGTGCCAGCAGGTACGGGACAGTCTCGGGGGCCAACGTCCTGACTTTC.

The CDR3 sequence: CASSSRTGRTGELFF. CDR3 DNA sequence: TGTGCCAGCAGCTCAAGGACAGGGCGCACCGGGGAGCTGTTTTTT. The rearrangement joins TRBV7-2 to TRBJ2-2, with 8 bases that match TRBD1. Germline V gene data show CDR1 as SGHTA and CDR2 as FQGNSA. The trim removed 4 bases at V and 4 bases at J, leaving 5 bases unmatched. This CDR3 spans 15 amino acids.

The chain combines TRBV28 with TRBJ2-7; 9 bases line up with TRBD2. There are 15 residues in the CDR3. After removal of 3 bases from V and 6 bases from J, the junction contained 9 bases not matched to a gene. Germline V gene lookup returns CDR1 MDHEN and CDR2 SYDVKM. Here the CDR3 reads CASSLPYSGRAEQYF. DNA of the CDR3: TGTGCCAGCAGTTTGCCATATAGCGGGAGAGCCGAGCAGTACTTC.

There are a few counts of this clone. CDR3 protein: CASSYSGGNQPQHF. CDR3 nucleotide sequence: TGTGCCAGCAGTTACTCAGGAGGCAATCAGCCCCAGCATTTT. V and J are TRBV6-6 and TRBJ1-5; D gene unclear. Germline lookup yields CDR1 MNHNY and CDR2 SVGAGI (reference sequence). This CDR3 spans 14 amino acids. Trimming took 0 bases from V and 2 from J, leaving 5 bases between them.

CDR3 protein: CATTLGGRGTDTQYF. Here the CDR3 DNA reads TGTGCCACCACTTTAGGCGGGAGGGGCACAGATACGCAGTATTTT. The rearrangement uses TRBV10-3 and TRBJ2-3; 9 nucleotides align to TRBD2. The CDR3 totals 15 residues. The V gene's germline CDR1 is ENHRY and CDR2 SYGVKD. V was clipped by 10 bases and J by 1 base; unmatched bases: 9.

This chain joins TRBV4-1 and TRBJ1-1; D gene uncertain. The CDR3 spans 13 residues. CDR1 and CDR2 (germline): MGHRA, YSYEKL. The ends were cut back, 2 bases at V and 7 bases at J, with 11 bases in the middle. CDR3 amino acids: CASSQLDHYEAFF. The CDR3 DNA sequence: TGCGCCAGCAGCCAACTCGACCACTATGAAGCTTTCTTT.

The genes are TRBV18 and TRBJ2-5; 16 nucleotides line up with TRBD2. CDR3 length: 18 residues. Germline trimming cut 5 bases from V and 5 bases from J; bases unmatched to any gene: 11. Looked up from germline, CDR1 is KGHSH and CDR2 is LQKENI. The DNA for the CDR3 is TGTGCCAGCTCAAGAACCCCGGGACTAGCGGGAGGGATTGAGACCCAGTACTTC. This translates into CASSRTPGLAGGIETQYF.

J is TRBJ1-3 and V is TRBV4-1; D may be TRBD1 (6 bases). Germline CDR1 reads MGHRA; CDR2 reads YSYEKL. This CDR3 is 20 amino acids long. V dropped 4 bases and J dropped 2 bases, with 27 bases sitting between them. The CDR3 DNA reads TGCGCCAGCAGCCGACCGGGGGGGCAGGGGTCCCAACGAGCTGGAAACACCATATATTTT. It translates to CASSRPGGQGSQRAGNTIYF.

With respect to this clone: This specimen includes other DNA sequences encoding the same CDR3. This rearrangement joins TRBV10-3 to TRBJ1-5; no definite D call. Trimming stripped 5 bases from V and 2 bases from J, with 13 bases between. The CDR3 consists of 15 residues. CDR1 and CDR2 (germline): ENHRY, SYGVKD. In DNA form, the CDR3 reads TGTGCCATCAGTCACGGAGAGAGGGGCAATCAGCCCCAGCATTTT. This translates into CAISHGERGNQPQHF.

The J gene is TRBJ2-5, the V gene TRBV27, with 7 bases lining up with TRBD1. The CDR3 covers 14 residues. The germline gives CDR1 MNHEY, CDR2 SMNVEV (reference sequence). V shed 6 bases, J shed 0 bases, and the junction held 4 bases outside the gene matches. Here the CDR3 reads CASSPQGNQETQYF. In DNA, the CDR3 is TGTGCCAGCAGCCCACAGGGGAACCAAGAGACCCAGTACTTC.

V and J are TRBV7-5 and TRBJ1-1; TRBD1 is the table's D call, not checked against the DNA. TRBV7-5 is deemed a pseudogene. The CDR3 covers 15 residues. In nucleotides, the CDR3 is TGTGCCAGAAGCAGTCCCGGGACAGGTTTCACTGAAGCTTTCTTT. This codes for CARSSPGTGFTEAFF.

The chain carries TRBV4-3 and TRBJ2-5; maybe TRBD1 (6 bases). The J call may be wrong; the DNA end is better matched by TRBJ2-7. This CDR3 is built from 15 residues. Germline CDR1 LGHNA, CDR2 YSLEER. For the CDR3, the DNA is TGCGCCAGCAGCCAGGCCAGGACAGCTACTTACGAGCAGTACTTC. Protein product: CASSQARTATYEQYF.

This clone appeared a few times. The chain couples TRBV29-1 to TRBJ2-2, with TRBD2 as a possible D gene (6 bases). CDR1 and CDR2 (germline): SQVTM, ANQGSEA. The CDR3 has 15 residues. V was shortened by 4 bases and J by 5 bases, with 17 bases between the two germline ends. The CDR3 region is CSVVEGSGETGELFF. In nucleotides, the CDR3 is TGCAGCGTTGTCGAGGGCTCGGGGGAAACCGGGGAGCTGTTTTTT.

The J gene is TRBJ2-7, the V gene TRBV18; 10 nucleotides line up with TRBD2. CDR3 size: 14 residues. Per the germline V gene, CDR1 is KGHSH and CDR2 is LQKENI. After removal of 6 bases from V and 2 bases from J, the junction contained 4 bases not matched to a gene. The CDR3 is CASSQRGGPYEQYF. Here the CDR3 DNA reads TGTGCCAGCTCGCAGCGGGGGGGGCCCTACGAGCAGTACTTC.

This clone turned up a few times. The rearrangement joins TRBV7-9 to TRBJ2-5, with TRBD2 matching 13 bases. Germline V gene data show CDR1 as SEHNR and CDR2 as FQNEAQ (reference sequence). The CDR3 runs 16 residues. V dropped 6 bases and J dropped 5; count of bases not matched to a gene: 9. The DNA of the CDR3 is TGTGCCAGCAGTTCTACTAGCGGGAGGGCCTGGGAGACCCAGTACTTC. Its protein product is CASSSTSGRAWETQYF.

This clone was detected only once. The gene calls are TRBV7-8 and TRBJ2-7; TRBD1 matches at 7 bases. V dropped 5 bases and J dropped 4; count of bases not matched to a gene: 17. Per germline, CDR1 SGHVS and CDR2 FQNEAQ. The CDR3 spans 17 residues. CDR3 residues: CASSDPGTAGNSYEQYF. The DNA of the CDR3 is TGTGCCAGCAGCGACCCCGGGACAGCAGGGAATTCGTACGAGCAGTACTTC.

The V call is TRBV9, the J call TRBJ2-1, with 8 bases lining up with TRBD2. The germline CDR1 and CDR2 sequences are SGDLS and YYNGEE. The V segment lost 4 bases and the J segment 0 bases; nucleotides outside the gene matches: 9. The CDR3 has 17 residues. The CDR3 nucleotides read TGTGCCAGCAGCTCAGGTGGTCTAGCGGGCTCCTACAATGAGCAGTTCTTC. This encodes CASSSGGLAGSYNEQFF. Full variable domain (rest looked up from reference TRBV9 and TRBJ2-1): DSGVTQTPKHLITATGQRVTLRCSPRSGDLSVYWYQQSLDQGLQFLIQYYNGEERAKGNILERFSAQQFPDLHSELNLSSLELGDSALYFCASSSGGLAGSYNEQFFGPGTRLTVL.

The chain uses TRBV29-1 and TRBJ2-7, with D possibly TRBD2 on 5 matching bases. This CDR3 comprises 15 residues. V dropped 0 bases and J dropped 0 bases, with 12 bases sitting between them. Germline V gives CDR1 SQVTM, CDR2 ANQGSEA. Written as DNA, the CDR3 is TGCAGCGTTGAAGATAGCTCCGGGATCTCCTACGAGCAGTACTTC. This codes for CSVEDSSGISYEQYF.

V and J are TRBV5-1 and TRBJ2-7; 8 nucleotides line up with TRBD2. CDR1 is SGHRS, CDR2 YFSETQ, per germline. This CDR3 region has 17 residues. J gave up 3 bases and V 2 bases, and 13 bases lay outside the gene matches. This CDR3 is CASSFGGLDPLFYEQYF. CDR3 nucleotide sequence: TGCGCCAGCAGCTTTGGGGGACTAGATCCTCTTTTCTACGAGCAGTACTTC.

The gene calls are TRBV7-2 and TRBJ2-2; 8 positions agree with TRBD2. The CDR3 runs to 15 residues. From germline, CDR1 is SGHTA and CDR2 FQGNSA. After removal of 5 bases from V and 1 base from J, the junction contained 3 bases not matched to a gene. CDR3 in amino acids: CASSTGLGNTGELFF. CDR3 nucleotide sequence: TGTGCCAGCAGCACGGGACTAGGGAACACCGGGGAGCTGTTTTTT.

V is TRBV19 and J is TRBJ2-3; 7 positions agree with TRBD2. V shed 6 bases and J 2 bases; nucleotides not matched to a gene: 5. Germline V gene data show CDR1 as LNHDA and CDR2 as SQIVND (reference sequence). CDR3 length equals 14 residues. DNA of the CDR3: TGTGCCAGTAGCCCTAGCGGCCCCACAGATACGCAGTATTTT. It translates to CASSPSGPTDTQYF.